These 24 T cell receptor beta chains were all obtained from the same sample, sequenced in a study of PD-L1 blockade in urothelial cancer. Only in-frame clones appear in the TCRdb table, and some are missing; sequencing was by immunoSEQ multiplex PCR. Among about 71,000 clones listed, roughly nine tenths were seen once. The sample was PBMCs, taken around atezolizumab (anti-PD-L1) treatment. These receptor sequences come from a man between 60 and 75 years old with urothelial cancer.

In its sample, this clone was seen a few times. V gene TRBV5-1 combines with J gene TRBJ1-2; D is perhaps TRBD1 (5 bases). The CDR3 consists of 13 residues. The germline CDR1 and CDR2 sequences are SGHRS and YFSETQ. V lost 5 bases and J 2 bases, leaving 10 bases between the germline ends. The CDR3 sequence: CASSTTGNYGYTF. Here the CDR3 DNA reads TGCGCCAGCAGTACCACAGGCAACTATGGCTACACCTTC.

The rearrangement links TRBV7-6 to TRBJ2-5, with D hard to call. The CDR3 spans 12 residues. Germline CDR1 and CDR2: SGHVS and FNYEAQ. V was shortened by 2 bases and J by 5 bases, with 6 bases between the two germline ends. CDR3 DNA: TGTGCCAGCAGCTTAATGTCGGAGACCCAGTACTTC. Protein sequence: CASSLMSETQYF.

V usage is TRBV7-2 and J usage is TRBJ1-1; D is unresolved. This CDR3 has 14 amino acids. Trimming cost V 1 base and J 4 bases, with 10 bases left between them. CDR1 is SGHTA and CDR2 is FQGNSA in the germline V gene. DNA for the CDR3: TGTGCCAGCAGCTTAGGGTCCCCGGGCACTGAAGCTTTCTTT. Amino acids: CASSLGSPGTEAFF.

The V call is TRBV11-2, the J call TRBJ2-2; TRBD1 might be the D (5 bases). V was clipped by 5 bases and J by 3 bases, with 16 bases between them. The germline gives CDR1 SGHAT, CDR2 FQNNGV. The CDR3 has 16 residues. The CDR3: CASSLLAGMDTGELFF. The CDR3, as DNA: TGTGCCAGCAGCCTCCTGGCAGGGATGGACACCGGGGAGCTGTTTTTT.

The chain carries TRBV6-1 and TRBJ2-7; TRBD1 might be the D (7 bases). This CDR3 region has 14 residues. Germline V gene data show CDR1 as MNHNS and CDR2 as SASEGT. V lost 3 bases, J lost 0 bases, and 9 bases lay in between. The CDR3 region is CASSDQGGSYEQYF. CDR3 in DNA: TGTGCCAGCAGTGATCAGGGGGGCTCCTACGAGCAGTACTTC.

This chain uses TRBV5-1 with TRBJ1-1, with a possible D match to TRBD1 (6 bases). The CDR3 extends over 14 amino acids. Per germline, CDR1 SGHRS and CDR2 YFSETQ. The V end was cut by 3 bases, the J end by 11 bases, with 20 bases between. The CDR3 reads CASSSSGGGFGAFF. CDR3 in DNA: TGCGCCAGCAGCTCCTCGGGGGGGGGCTTCGGCGCTTTCTTT.

The DNA of the CDR3 is TGTGCCAGCTCACCACTTGCGGCAGGGGTGGATACGCAGTATTTT. This gives the protein CASSPLAAGVDTQYF. This chain links TRBV18 with TRBJ2-3, with D possibly matching TRBD1 (6 bases). Trimming removed 1 base from V and 6 bases from J, with 14 bases in between. CDR3 length equals 15 residues. Germline loops: CDR1 KGHSH, CDR2 LQKENI. Variable domain in full (rest from reference TRBV18 and TRBJ2-3): NAGVMQNPRHLVRRRGQEARLRCSPMKGHSHVYWYRQLPEEGLKFMVYLQKENIIDESGMPKERFSAEFPKEGPSILRIQQVVRGDSAAYFCASSPLAAGVDTQYFGPGTRLTVL.

The rearrangement joins TRBV28 to TRBJ1-2, with 7 bases identical to TRBD1. The V segment lost 8 bases and the J segment 4 bases; nucleotides outside the gene matches: 7. The germline V gene encodes CDR1 MDHEN and CDR2 SYDVKM. The CDR3 sequence is 13 residues long. The CDR3 DNA is TGTGCCAGCCGCGGGACAGCGCGCTATGGCTACACCTTC. Protein: CASRGTARYGYTF.

This clone was recorded once. The chain recombines TRBV29-1 with TRBJ2-2, with 11 bases lining up with TRBD2. The CDR3 has 16 residues. V dropped 7 bases and J dropped 4; count of bases not matched to a gene: 11. CDR1 is SQVTM and CDR2 is ANQGSEA in the germline V gene. The CDR3 nucleotides are TGCAGCGCCCCGGTAGCGGGGGGGCTTGTCACCGGGGAGCTGTTTTTT. This translates into CSAPVAGGLVTGELFF.

The chain carries TRBV29-1 and TRBJ1-2; D possibly corresponds to TRBD1 (5 bases). The ends were cut back, 2 bases at V and 8 bases at J, with 9 bases in the middle. CDR1 SQVTM and CDR2 ANQGSEA come from the germline V gene. This CDR3 spans 11 amino acids. As DNA, the CDR3 is TGCAGCGTTGAATCGGGGGTCGGCTACACCTTC. This encodes CSVESGVGYTF.

The chain combines TRBV5-4 with TRBJ2-5; 9 bases are a match to TRBD1. This CDR3 spans 15 amino acids. Germline V CDR1 and CDR2: SGHNT, YYREEE (reference sequence). J was trimmed by 6 bases and V by 4 bases; bases with no gene match: 10. DNA of the CDR3: TGTGCCAGCAGCCCGCCGGGACAGGGCGTACAGACCCAGTACTTC. It yields the protein CASSPPGQGVQTQYF.

The J gene is TRBJ2-1, the V gene TRBV2; 11 bases agree with TRBD2. This CDR3 contains 14 residues. The germline V gene has CDR1 SNHLY and CDR2 FYNNEI. The V gene end was trimmed by 3 bases and the J gene end by 8 bases; junction bases not matched to a gene: 3. The CDR3 DNA is TGTGCCAGCAGTGATAGCGGGGGGGCTTATGAGCAGTTCTTC. Amino acids: CASSDSGGAYEQFF.

The chain carries TRBV27 and TRBJ1-5, with 8 bases aligning to TRBD1. This CDR3 has 18 amino acids. Germline-derived CDR1 and CDR2 are MNHEY and SMNVEV (reference sequence). Unmatched junction bases numbered 16, after V lost 2 bases and J lost 7 bases. Written as DNA, the CDR3 is TGTGCCAGCAGTTTAAGGGTGACAGGGGCCAGTTTGAGCCAGCCCCAGCATTTT. Amino acid sequence: CASSLRVTGASLSQPQHF.

The V gene is TRBV10-1, the J gene TRBJ1-1; 8 bases are shared with TRBD1. The germline gives CDR1 WNHNN, CDR2 SYGVQD (reference sequence). The CDR3 is 15 residues long. After removal of 6 bases from V and 3 bases from J, the junction contained 9 bases not matched to a gene. The CDR3 nucleotides are TGCGCCAGCAGCCTAGCAGGGGGCCTGGACACTGAAGCTTTCTTT. It encodes CASSLAGGLDTEAFF.

The genes are TRBV29-1 and TRBJ2-5, with D tentatively TRBD2 (5 bases). Germline V gene lookup returns CDR1 SQVTM and CDR2 ANQGSEA. The CDR3 runs 15 residues. The V end was cut by 2 bases, the J end by 6 bases, with 19 bases between. The CDR3 protein is CSVEPGSPIHQTQYF. The CDR3 nucleotides are TGCAGCGTTGAACCGGGATCTCCTATCCATCAGACCCAGTACTTC.

The chain links TRBV10-1 to TRBJ1-4; D is perhaps TRBD1 (5 bases). Germline values: CDR1 WNHNN, CDR2 SYGVQD (reference sequence). Trimming removed 6 bases from V and 6 bases from J, with 14 bases in between. This CDR3 is built from 14 residues. The CDR3 sequence is CASSQGPTDEKLFF. DNA of the CDR3: TGCGCCAGCAGCCAGGGCCCCACGGATGAAAAACTGTTTTTT.

As for this clone: Other DNA sequences within the sample encode an identical CDR3. The rearrangement joins TRBV28 to TRBJ1-5, with TRBD1 matching over 9 bases. The CDR3 is 14 residues long. V dropped 4 bases and J dropped 7; count of bases not matched to a gene: 5. In germline, CDR1 is MDHEN, CDR2 SYDVKM. The CDR3 reads CASSSTGGHQPQHF. As DNA, the CDR3 is TGTGCCAGCAGTTCGACAGGGGGGCACCAGCCCCAGCATTTT.

There are a few counts of this clone. This chain joins TRBV19 and TRBJ1-4; unclear D gene. Trimming took 3 bases from V and 4 from J, leaving 6 bases between them. CDR1 is LNHDA and CDR2 is SQIVND in the germline V gene (reference sequence). The CDR3 runs to 13 residues. Written as DNA, the CDR3 is TGTGCCAGTAGTATTCCCTATAATGAAAAACTGTTTTTT. Translated, it gives CASSIPYNEKLFF.

This clone was picked up one time. This chain uses TRBV5-3 with TRBJ2-1; 9 positions match TRBD1. TRBV5-3 is an open reading frame, and its role is uncertain. CDR3 size: 15 residues. Trimming at V came to 3 bases and at J to 7 bases, leaving 8 bases not matched to a gene. CDR3 DNA: TGTGCCAGAAGCTCCTCCGGGACAGGGAGGAATGAGCAGTTCTTC. It codes for CARSSSGTGRNEQFF.

The CDR3 sequence is CASSESRASYEQYF. Here the CDR3 DNA reads TGTGCCAGCAGTGAAAGCAGGGCCTCCTACGAGCAGTACTTC. The chain couples TRBV6-1 to TRBJ2-7; the D gene is possibly TRBD1 (5 bases). Between the trimmed V and J ends, which lost 2 bases and 0 bases, there was a span of 8 bases. Germline V gene lookup returns CDR1 MNHNS and CDR2 SASEGT. The CDR3 is 14 amino acids.

The chain couples TRBV6-5 to TRBJ1-1; D ambiguous. The CDR3 totals 13 residues. Germline V gene lookup returns CDR1 MNHEY and CDR2 SVGAGI. Trimming removed 6 bases at V and 4 bases at J, with 12 bases between. CDR3 coding DNA: TGTGCCAGCAGCCGGGGTATTGGCACTGAAGCTTTCTTT. This encodes CASSRGIGTEAFF.

The V and J genes are TRBV27 and TRBJ2-1; D might be TRBD1 (6 bases). The CDR3 loop spans 14 amino acids. With 3 bases removed from V and 5 bases from J, the gap between germline ends came to 11 bases. In germline, CDR1 is MNHEY, CDR2 SMNVEV (reference sequence). The CDR3 DNA is TGTGCCAGCAGTTTCTGGGGGCTGGACAATGAGCAGTTCTTC. Amino acids: CASSFWGLDNEQFF.

Comment on this clone: Other DNA sequences in this sample translate to the same CDR3. V and J are TRBV5-1 and TRBJ2-3; a weak D match, TRBD1 (5 bases). The V and J ends lost 2 bases and 1 base respectively, with 5 bases between them. This CDR3 has 13 residues. Per germline, CDR1 SGHRS and CDR2 YFSETQ. CDR3 DNA sequence: TGCGCCAGCAGCTTACAGGGCACAGATACGCAGTATTTT. Protein product: CASSLQGTDTQYF. Combining the CDR3 with reference TRBV5-1 and TRBJ2-3 gives the whole variable domain KAGVTQTPRYLIKTRGQQVTLSCSPISGHRSVSWYQQTPGQGLQFLFEYFSETQRNKGNFPGRFSGRQFSNSRSEMNVSTLELGDSALYLCASSLQGTDTQYFGPGTRLTVL.

V is TRBV6-4 and J is TRBJ2-1, with TRBD2 identical over 10 bases. J gave up 6 bases and V 3 bases, and 2 bases lay outside the gene matches. Germline V CDR1 and CDR2: MRHNA, SNTAGT. This CDR3 spans 14 amino acids. This CDR3 reads CASSEAGGLNEQFF. Written as DNA, the CDR3 is TGTGCCAGCAGTGAAGCGGGGGGGCTCAATGAGCAGTTCTTC.